This T cell receptor beta chain was documented in a study of blood T cell repertoires in COVID-19. Study-level background: Donors in the United States, Italy and Spain gave samples during acute or convalescent COVID-19. PBMCs, B-cell-depleted T cells, or T cells were the source of the cDNA or gDNA that made up the material.

With V trimmed by 3 bases and J by 2 bases, 6 bases remained unmatched. Germline lookup yields CDR1 SGHRS and CDR2 YFSETQ. The CDR3 sequence is 16 residues long. Original handling: Using reference gene primer amplification, nucleated cell counts were estimated. Using immunoSEQ multiplex PCR, the repertoire was profiled, and TCRdb retains in-frame clones only, with some absent. V and J calls and clone size are as listed in that table; D and trimming were resolved from the DNA. Of about 180,000 clones in the sample, under 85% were seen once. In Seattle, patients joined the study during active infection and were tracked longitudinally.

The chain is built from TRBV5-1 and TRBJ2-3; TRBD2 agrees at 10 bases. Sequencing was performed on peripheral blood. This TCR derives from a woman aged 65 to 85 with COVID-19, enrolled during active disease. DNA of the CDR3: TGCGCCAGCAGCTCCGGGACTAGCGATTACACAGATACGCAGTATTTT. Translation gives CASSSGTSDYTDTQYF.